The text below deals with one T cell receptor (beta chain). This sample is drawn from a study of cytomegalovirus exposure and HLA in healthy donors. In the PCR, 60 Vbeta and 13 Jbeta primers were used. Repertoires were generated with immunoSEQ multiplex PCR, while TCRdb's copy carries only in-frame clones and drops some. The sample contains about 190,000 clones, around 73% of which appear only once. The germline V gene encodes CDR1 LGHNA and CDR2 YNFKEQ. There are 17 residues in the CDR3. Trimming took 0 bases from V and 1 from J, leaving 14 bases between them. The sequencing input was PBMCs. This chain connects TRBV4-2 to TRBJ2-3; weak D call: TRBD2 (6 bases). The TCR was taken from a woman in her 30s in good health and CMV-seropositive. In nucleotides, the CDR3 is TGTGCCAGCAGCCAAGATCTGGGGGGTCGTGGCACAGATACGCAGTATTTT. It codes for CASSQDLGGRGTDTQYF.